Each of the 22 T cell receptor beta chains below was sequenced from the same sample in a study of cytomegalovirus exposure and HLA in healthy donors. In the PCR, 60 Vbeta and 13 Jbeta primers were used. Sequencing used immunoSEQ multiplex PCR; TCRdb keeps in-frame clones, though not all of them. The table for this sample gives around 200,000 clones. The sample taken for sequencing was PBMCs. Receptor source: a woman in her 30s in good health and CMV-seropositive.

In DNA form, the CDR3 reads TGTGCCAGCAGTGAAGGGTTAGCGGGGGTGGATGAGCAGTTCTTC. It is translated as CASSEGLAGVDEQFF. The chain uses TRBV2 and TRBJ2-1; 9 bases match TRBD2. V shed 1 base and J 8 bases; nucleotides not matched to a gene: 6. This CDR3 region has 15 residues. Germline lookup yields CDR1 SNHLY and CDR2 FYNNEI. The whole variable domain, filled in from reference TRBV2 and TRBJ2-1, reads EPEVTQTPSHQVTQMGQEVILRCVPISNHLYFYWYRQILGQKVEFLVSFYNNEISEKSEIFDDQFSVERPDGSNFTLKIRSTKLEDSAMYFCASSEGLAGVDEQFFGPGTRLTVL.

This chain joins TRBV4-3 and TRBJ2-1; D is possibly TRBD2 (6 bases). The CDR3 extends over 16 amino acids. Germline CDR1 is LGHNA and CDR2 is YSLEER. V lost 6 bases and J lost 3, with 18 bases in between. The DNA of the CDR3 is TGCGCCAGCAGTGATGCGCGGGGAGGATTCTACAATGAGCAGTTCTTC. It is translated as CASSDARGGFYNEQFF.

V usage is TRBV7-2 and J usage is TRBJ2-1, with TRBD2 matching 7 bases. V was clipped by 1 base and J by 5 bases; unmatched bases: 5. The CDR3 totals 15 residues. Germline values: CDR1 SGHTA, CDR2 FQGNSA. This chain's CDR3 is CASSLVQRGHNEQFF. DNA for the CDR3: TGTGCCAGCAGCTTAGTCCAGCGGGGCCACAATGAGCAGTTCTTC.

The chain is built from TRBV6-1 and TRBJ1-5, with TRBD1 matching 9 bases. Germline V gene sequence: CDR1 MNHNS, CDR2 SASEGT. V shed 4 bases and J 7 bases; nucleotides not matched to a gene: 5. This CDR3 spans 14 amino acids. Here the CDR3 reads CASSGTGARQPQHF. Written as DNA, the CDR3 is TGTGCCAGCAGTGGGACAGGGGCACGGCAGCCCCAGCATTTT.

The chain carries TRBV10-2 and TRBJ2-3; 9 nucleotides agree with TRBD2. The CDR3 spans 15 residues. From germline, CDR1 is WSHSY and CDR2 SAAADI. Losses at the gene ends were 3 bases for V and 9 bases for J; bases not matched to a gene: 10. This CDR3 reads CASSELAGGQSTQYF. CDR3 in DNA: TGCGCCAGCAGTGAACTCGCGGGAGGGCAATCCACGCAGTATTTT.

CDR3 nucleotide sequence: TGTGCCATCAGTCCCTCCACGGGGACAGGGAATAGGTCACCCCTCCACTTT. Its translation: CAISPSTGTGNRSPLHF. The chain joins TRBV10-3 to TRBJ1-6, with TRBD1 matching over 9 bases. V lost 5 bases, J lost 10 bases, and 15 bases stayed unmatched. This CDR3 contains 17 residues. Germline values: CDR1 ENHRY, CDR2 SYGVKD.

The chain employs TRBV5-1 and TRBJ2-1; 10 nucleotides agree with TRBD1. The CDR3 spans 17 residues. The germline V gene has CDR1 SGHRS and CDR2 YFSETQ. Losses at the gene ends were 0 bases for V and 9 bases for J; bases not matched to a gene: 12. The CDR3 DNA reads TGCGCCAGCAGCTTGGGACCCGGGACAGGGGCTTATGGTGAGCAGTTCTTC. Translated, it gives CASSLGPGTGAYGEQFF. Full variable domain (remainder filled in from reference TRBV5-1 and TRBJ2-1): KAGVTQTPRYLIKTRGQQVTLSCSPISGHRSVSWYQQTPGQGLQFLFEYFSETQRNKGNFPGRFSGRQFSNSRSEMNVSTLELGDSALYLCASSLGPGTGAYGEQFFGPGTRLTVL.

V and J are TRBV7-9 and TRBJ2-1; 7 bases match TRBD2. The CDR3 covers 14 residues. CDR1 is SEHNR, CDR2 FQNEAQ, per germline (reference sequence). Unmatched junction bases numbered 4, after V lost 3 bases and J lost 5 bases. This CDR3 is CASSFSGIDNEQFF. The CDR3 DNA reads TGTGCCAGCAGCTTCAGCGGGATCGACAATGAGCAGTTCTTC.

The CDR3 sequence is CASSAGGAGNQPQHF. CDR3 nucleotides: TGTGCCAGCAGTGCAGGGGGCGCGGGCAATCAGCCCCAGCATTTT. V and J are TRBV25-1 and TRBJ1-5, with 8 bases aligning to TRBD1. V was pared by 4 bases and J by 2 bases, with 4 bases of the junction left unmatched. The CDR3 length is 15 residues. Germline-derived CDR1 and CDR2 are MGHDK and SYGVNS.

The chain combines TRBV5-6 with TRBJ2-1; possibly TRBD2 for D (6 bases). V shed 2 bases and J shed 2 bases, with 8 bases lying between them. From germline, CDR1 is SGHDT and CDR2 YYEEEE. The CDR3 has 14 residues. The CDR3 reads CASSFGTAYNEQFF. In nucleotides, the CDR3 is TGTGCCAGCAGCTTCGGGACTGCCTACAATGAGCAGTTCTTC.

The chain couples TRBV6-6 to TRBJ2-7; tentative D call: TRBD1 (6 bases). Looked up from germline, CDR1 is MNHNY and CDR2 is SVGAGI (reference sequence). V was cut by 2 bases and J by 6 bases, with 17 bases left in between. The CDR3 sequence is 15 residues long. The CDR3 nucleotides are TGTGCCAGCAGTTACGCGCCTGGGGGCCCTCGCGAGCAGTACTTC. Encoded protein: CASSYAPGGPREQYF.

The rearrangement joins TRBV18 to TRBJ2-3, with 7 nucleotides matching TRBD1. CDR1 and CDR2 (germline): KGHSH, LQKENI. This CDR3 has 15 amino acids. J gave up 2 bases and V 3 bases, and 5 bases lay outside the gene matches. The CDR3 protein is CASSPSGQTTDTQYF. The DNA for the CDR3 is TGTGCCAGCTCACCTTCGGGACAGACCACAGATACGCAGTATTTT.

V gene TRBV25-1 combines with J gene TRBJ2-3; the match to TRBD2 covers 12 bases. The germline CDR1 and CDR2 sequences are MGHDK and SYGVNS. V lost 4 bases to trimming and J lost 5 bases; unmatched junction nucleotides: 10. This CDR3 spans 17 amino acids. As DNA, the CDR3 is TGTGCCAGCAGTGCCCCTCTAGCGGGGGGGCGGTTAGATACGCAGTATTTT. This sequence encodes CASSAPLAGGRLDTQYF.

V gene TRBV14 combines with J gene TRBJ2-7; the D gene is possibly TRBD2 (6 bases). Per germline, CDR1 SGHDN and CDR2 FVKESK. Trimming left V 4 bases short and J 0 bases short, with 10 bases between. The CDR3 totals 14 residues. In DNA form, the CDR3 reads TGTGCCAGCAGCCGGATGGGGGGCTCCTACGAGCAGTACTTC. Its translation: CASSRMGGSYEQYF.

The rearrangement joins TRBV29-1 to TRBJ1-1; D gene unclear. The CDR3 length is 11 residues. The germline gives CDR1 SQVTM, CDR2 ANQGSEA. The V and J ends lost 5 bases and 3 bases respectively, with 7 bases between them. The CDR3 DNA is TGCAGCGTTTTAGAGGACACTGAAGCTTTCTTT. The encoded protein is CSVLEDTEAFF.

The chain has TRBV13 and TRBJ2-7; TRBD2 agrees at 13 bases. V was clipped by 5 bases and J by 4 bases; unmatched bases: 8. Germline assignment: CDR1 PRHDT and CDR2 FYEKMQ (reference sequence). The CDR3 runs to 16 residues. CDR3 DNA sequence: TGTGCCAGCAGCGCTGAACCGACTAGCGGGGGGTACGAGCAGTACTTC. As protein: CASSAEPTSGGYEQYF.

J is TRBJ1-1 and V is TRBV6-1; the match to TRBD1 covers 7 bases. Per germline, CDR1 MNHNS and CDR2 SASEGT. The CDR3 runs to 13 residues. With V trimmed by 7 bases and J by 5 bases, 7 bases remained unmatched. CDR3 in amino acids: CASIPDRRTEAFF. The CDR3 DNA reads as TGTGCCAGCATTCCGGACAGGAGGACTGAAGCTTTCTTT.

This chain connects TRBV28 to TRBJ2-1; 9 bases are shared with TRBD2. CDR1 and CDR2 (germline): MDHEN, SYDVKM. V was pared by 6 bases and J by 2 bases, with 17 bases of the junction left unmatched. This CDR3 is built from 19 residues. CDR3 in amino acids: CASSPPEASGARAYNEQFF. DNA for the CDR3: TGTGCCAGCAGCCCACCGGAGGCTAGCGGGGCGCGGGCCTACAATGAGCAGTTCTTC.

The rearrangement links TRBV11-2 to TRBJ1-2; perhaps TRBD1 as D (5 bases). The CDR3 covers 14 residues. Trimming cost V 2 bases and J 6 bases, with 13 bases left between them. From germline, CDR1 is SGHAT and CDR2 FQNNGV. The DNA for the CDR3 is TGTGCCAGCAGCTTATTGTCCGGAGGGGATGGCTACACCTTC. Residues: CASSLLSGGDGYTF.

V usage is TRBV6-5 and J usage is TRBJ2-7; TRBD2 matches at 7 bases. This CDR3 region has 15 residues. Germline CDR1 and CDR2: MNHEY and SVGAGI. Trimming took 5 bases from V and 4 from J; bases not matched to a gene: 11. CDR3 amino acids: CASSRTAGVVYEQYF. The CDR3 DNA sequence: TGTGCCAGCAGTCGAACGGCGGGAGTAGTGTACGAGCAGTACTTC.

V gene TRBV9 combines with J gene TRBJ2-3; 8 positions agree with TRBD2. This CDR3 spans 16 amino acids. Germline CDR1 reads SGDLS; CDR2 reads YYNGEE. The trim removed 3 bases at V and 4 bases at J, leaving 10 bases unmatched. In DNA form, the CDR3 reads TGTGCCAGCAGCGAGAGAGGAGCGGGAGTGGCAGATACGCAGTATTTT. Its translation: CASSERGAGVADTQYF.

The V and J genes are TRBV4-3 and TRBJ2-1, with 9 nucleotides matching TRBD2. Germline CDR1 LGHNA, CDR2 YSLEER. Trimming removed 0 bases from V and 2 bases from J; junction bases left unmatched: 5. The CDR3 covers 17 residues. The DNA of the CDR3 is TGCGCCAGCAGCCAAGAAGGCATAGCGGGAGCCTACAATGAGCAGTTCTTC. Amino acids: CASSQEGIAGAYNEQFF.